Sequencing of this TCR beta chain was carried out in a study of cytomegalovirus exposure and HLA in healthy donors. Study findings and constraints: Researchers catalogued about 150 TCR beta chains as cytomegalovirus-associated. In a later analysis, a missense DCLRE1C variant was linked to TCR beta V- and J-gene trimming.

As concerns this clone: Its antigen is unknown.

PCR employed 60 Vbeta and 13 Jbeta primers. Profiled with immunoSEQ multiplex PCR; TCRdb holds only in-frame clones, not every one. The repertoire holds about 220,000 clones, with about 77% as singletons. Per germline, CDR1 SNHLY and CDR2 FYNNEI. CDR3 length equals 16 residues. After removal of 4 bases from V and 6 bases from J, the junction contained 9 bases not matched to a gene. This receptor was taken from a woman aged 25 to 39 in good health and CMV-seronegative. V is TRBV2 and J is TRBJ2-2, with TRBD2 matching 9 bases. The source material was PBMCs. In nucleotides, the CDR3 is TGTGCCAGCAGTGTAGCTAGCGGGATTTCGTCCGGGGAGCTGTTTTTT. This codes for CASSVASGISSGELFF.